There are a few counts of the clone carrying this TCR beta chain. During its preparation, the TCRbeta library received unique molecular identifiers. One entry per CDR3 protein, called by TCRdb with MiXCR from the PCR reads. The repertoire holds some 300,000 distinct CDR3 sequences, with about a tenth as singletons. The data originate from a study of T-cell reconstitution after alpha-beta-depleted transplantation in children. V was clipped by 3 bases and J by 7 bases, with 12 bases between them. The CDR3 is made up of 14 amino acids. This chain connects TRBV12-3 or TRBV12-4 to TRBJ1-4; tentative D call: TRBD1 (5 bases). The TCR sequence derives from a boy younger than two with acute myeloid leukemia, due to receive a stem cell transplant. Here the sequenced sample was PBMCs, taken before TCRalphabeta/CD19-depleted stem cell transplant. The CDR3 DNA follows: TGTGCCAGCAGTTTTTACGGGGCGCGTGAAAAACTGTTTTTT. Its translation: CASSFYGAREKLFF.